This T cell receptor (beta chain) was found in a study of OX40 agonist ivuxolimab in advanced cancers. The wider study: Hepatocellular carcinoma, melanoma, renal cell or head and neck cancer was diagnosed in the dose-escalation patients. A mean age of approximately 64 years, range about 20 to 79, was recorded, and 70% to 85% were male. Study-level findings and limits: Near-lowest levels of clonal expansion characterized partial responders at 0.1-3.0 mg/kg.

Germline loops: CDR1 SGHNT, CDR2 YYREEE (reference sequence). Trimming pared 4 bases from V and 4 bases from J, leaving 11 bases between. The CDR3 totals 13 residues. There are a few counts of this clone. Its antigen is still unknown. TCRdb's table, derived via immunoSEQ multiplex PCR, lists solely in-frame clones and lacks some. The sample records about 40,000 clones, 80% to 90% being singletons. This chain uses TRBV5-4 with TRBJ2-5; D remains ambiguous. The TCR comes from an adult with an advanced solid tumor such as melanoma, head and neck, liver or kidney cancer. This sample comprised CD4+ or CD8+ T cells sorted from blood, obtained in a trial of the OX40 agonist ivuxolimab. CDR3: CASSGESLETQYF. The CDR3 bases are TGTGCCAGCAGCGGCGAGTCGTTAGAGACCCAGTACTTC.